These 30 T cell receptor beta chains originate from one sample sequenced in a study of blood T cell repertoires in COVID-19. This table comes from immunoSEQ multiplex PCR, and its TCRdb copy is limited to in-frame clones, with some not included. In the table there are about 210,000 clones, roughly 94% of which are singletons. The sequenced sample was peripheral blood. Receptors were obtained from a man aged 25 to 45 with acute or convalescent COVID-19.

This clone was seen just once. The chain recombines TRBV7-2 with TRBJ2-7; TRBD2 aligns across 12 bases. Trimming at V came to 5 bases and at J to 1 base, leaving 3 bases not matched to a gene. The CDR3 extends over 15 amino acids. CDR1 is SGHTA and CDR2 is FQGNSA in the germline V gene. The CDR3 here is CASSRLAGASYEQYF. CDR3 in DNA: TGTGCCAGCAGCAGACTAGCGGGGGCGTCCTACGAGCAGTACTTC. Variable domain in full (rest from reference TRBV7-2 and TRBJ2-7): GAGVSQSPSNKVTEKGKDVELRCDPISGHTALYWYRQSLGQGLEFLIYFQGNSAPDKSGLPSDRFSAERTGGSVSTLTIQRTQQEDSAVYLCASSRLAGASYEQYFGPGTRLTVT.

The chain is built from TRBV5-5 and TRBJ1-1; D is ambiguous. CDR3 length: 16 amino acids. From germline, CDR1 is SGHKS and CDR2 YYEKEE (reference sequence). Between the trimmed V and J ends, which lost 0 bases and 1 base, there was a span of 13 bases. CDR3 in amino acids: CASSLEVRLPNTEAFF. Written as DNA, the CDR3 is TGTGCCAGCAGCTTGGAGGTTCGACTCCCGAACACTGAAGCTTTCTTT.

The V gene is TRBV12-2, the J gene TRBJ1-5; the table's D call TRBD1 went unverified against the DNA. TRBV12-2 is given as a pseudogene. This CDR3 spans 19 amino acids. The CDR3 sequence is CASRYLKRTGGAGNQPQHF. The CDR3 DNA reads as TGTGCAAGTCGCTACTTAAAGAGGACAGGGGGCGCGGGAAATCAGCCCCAGCATTTT.

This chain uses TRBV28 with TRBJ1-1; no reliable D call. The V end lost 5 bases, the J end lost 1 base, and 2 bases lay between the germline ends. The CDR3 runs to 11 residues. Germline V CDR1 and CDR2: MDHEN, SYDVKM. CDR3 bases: TGTGCCAGCAGTCAGAACACTGAAGCTTTCTTT. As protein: CASSQNTEAFF.

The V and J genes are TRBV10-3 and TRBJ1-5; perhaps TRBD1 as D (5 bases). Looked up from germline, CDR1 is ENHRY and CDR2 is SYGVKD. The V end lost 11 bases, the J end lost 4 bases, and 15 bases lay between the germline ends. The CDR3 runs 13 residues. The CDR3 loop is CASTQGLNQPQHF. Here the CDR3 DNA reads TGTGCCTCAACTCAGGGCCTTAATCAGCCCCAGCATTTT.

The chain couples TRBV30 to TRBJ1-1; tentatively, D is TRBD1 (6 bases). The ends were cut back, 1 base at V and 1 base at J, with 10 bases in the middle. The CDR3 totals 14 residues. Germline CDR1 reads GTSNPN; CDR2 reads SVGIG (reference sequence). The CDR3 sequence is CAWSAGGGNTEAFF. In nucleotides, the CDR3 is TGTGCCTGGAGTGCGGGGGGCGGGAACACTGAAGCTTTCTTT.

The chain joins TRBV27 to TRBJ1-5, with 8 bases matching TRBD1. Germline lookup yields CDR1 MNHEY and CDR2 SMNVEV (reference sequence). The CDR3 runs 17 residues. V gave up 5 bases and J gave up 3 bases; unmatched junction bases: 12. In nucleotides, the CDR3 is TGTGCCAGCAGTCCCTGGATGGACAGGGTATACAATCAGCCCCAGCATTTT. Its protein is CASSPWMDRVYNQPQHF.

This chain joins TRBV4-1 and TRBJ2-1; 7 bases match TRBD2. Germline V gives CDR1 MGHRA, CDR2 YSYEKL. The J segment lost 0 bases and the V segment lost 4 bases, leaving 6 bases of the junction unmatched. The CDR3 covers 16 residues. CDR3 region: CASSLSGTTSYNEQFF. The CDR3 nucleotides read TGCGCCAGCAGCCTATCCGGGACTACCTCCTACAATGAGCAGTTCTTC.

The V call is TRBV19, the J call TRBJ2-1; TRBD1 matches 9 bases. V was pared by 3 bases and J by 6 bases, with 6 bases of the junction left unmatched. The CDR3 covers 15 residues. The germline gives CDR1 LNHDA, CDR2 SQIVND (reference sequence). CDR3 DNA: TGTGCCAGTAGTATTCCCAGGACAGGGGTCAATGAGCAGTTCTTC. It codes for CASSIPRTGVNEQFF.

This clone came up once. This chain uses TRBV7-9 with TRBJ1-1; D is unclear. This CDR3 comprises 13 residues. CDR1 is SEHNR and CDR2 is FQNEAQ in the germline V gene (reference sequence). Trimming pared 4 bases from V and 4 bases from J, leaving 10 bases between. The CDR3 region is CASSSGWGTEAFF. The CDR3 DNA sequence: TGTGCCAGCAGCTCGGGATGGGGCACTGAAGCTTTCTTT. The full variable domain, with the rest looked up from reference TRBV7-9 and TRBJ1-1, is DTGVSQNPRHKITKRGQNVTFRCDPISEHNRLYWYRQTLGQGPEFLTYFQNEAQLEKSRLLSDRFSAERPKGSFSTLEIQRTEQGDSAMYLCASSSGWGTEAFFGQGTRLTVV.

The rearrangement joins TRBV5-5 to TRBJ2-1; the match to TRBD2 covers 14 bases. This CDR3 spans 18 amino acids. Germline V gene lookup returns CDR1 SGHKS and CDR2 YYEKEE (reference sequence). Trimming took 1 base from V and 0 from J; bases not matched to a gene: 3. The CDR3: CASSLLGTSGSSYNEQFF. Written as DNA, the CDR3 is TGTGCCAGCAGCTTGCTTGGGACTAGCGGGAGCTCCTACAATGAGCAGTTCTTC.

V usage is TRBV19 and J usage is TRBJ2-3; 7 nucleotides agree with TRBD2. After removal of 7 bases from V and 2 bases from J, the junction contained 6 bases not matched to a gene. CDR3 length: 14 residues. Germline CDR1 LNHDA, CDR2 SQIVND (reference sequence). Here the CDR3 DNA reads TGTGCCAGTAAAAGACGGGGGGACACAGATACGCAGTATTTT. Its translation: CASKRRGDTDTQYF.

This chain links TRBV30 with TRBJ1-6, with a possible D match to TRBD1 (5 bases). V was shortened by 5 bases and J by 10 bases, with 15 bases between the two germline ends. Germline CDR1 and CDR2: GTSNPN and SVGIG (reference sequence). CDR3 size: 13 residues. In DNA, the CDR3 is TGTGCCTGGGGGCTTTCTAAGGGGTCACCCCTCCACTTT. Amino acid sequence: CAWGLSKGSPLHF.

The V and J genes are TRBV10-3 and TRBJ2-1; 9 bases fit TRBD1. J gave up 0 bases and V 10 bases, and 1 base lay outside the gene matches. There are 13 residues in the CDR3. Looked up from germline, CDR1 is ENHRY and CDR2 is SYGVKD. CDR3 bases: TGTGCCACGGACAGGGGCTCCTACAATGAGCAGTTCTTC. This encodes CATDRGSYNEQFF.

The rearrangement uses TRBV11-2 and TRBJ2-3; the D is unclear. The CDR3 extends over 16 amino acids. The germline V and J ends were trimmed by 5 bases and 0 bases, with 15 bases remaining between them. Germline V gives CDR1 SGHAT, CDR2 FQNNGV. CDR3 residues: CASSVLPRSSTDTQYF. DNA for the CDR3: TGTGCCAGCAGCGTACTTCCTAGGTCTAGCACAGATACGCAGTATTTT.

CDR3 DNA sequence: TGCGCCAGCAGCTTGGGACTAGCGGGGGCCCGGGGTATCGATACGCAGTATTTT. Its translation: CASSLGLAGARGIDTQYF. V and J are TRBV5-1 and TRBJ2-3; 12 positions match TRBD2. V lost 0 bases to trimming and J lost 6 bases; unmatched junction nucleotides: 11. Per germline, CDR1 SGHRS and CDR2 YFSETQ. This CDR3 is built from 18 residues.

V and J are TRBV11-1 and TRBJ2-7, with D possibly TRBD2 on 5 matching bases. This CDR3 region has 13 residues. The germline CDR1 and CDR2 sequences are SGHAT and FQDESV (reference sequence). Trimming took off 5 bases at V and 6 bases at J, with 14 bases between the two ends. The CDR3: CASSRLRGIEQYF. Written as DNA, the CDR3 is TGTGCCAGCAGCCGCCTGAGAGGGATCGAGCAGTACTTC.

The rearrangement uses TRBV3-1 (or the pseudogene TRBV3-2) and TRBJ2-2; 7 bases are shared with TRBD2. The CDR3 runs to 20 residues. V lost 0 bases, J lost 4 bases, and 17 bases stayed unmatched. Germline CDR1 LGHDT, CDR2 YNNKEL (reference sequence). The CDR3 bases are TGTGCCAGCAGCCAAGATGTTAGGACTCCTGGACTAGGCGGCACCGGGGAGCTGTTTTTT. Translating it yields CASSQDVRTPGLGGTGELFF.

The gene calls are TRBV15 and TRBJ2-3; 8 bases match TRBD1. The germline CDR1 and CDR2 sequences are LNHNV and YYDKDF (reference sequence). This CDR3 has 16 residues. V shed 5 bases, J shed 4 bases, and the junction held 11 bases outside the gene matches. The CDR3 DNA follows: TGTGCCACCAGCCCTCGACAGGACAGGGCGGCAGATACGCAGTATTTT. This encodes CATSPRQDRAADTQYF.

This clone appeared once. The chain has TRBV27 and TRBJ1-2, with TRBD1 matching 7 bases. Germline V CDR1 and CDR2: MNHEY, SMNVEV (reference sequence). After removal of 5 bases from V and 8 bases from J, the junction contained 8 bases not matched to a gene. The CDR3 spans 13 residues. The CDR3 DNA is TGTGCCAGCAGTCGGTACGGACAGGACGGCTACACCTTC. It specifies CASSRYGQDGYTF.

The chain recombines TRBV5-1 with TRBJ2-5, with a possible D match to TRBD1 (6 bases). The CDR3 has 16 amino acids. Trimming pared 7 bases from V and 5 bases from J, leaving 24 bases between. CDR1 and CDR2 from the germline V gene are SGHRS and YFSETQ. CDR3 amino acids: CASALSGRGQSETQYF. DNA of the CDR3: TGCGCCAGCGCCCTCTCGGGCAGGGGTCAATCGGAGACCCAGTACTTC.

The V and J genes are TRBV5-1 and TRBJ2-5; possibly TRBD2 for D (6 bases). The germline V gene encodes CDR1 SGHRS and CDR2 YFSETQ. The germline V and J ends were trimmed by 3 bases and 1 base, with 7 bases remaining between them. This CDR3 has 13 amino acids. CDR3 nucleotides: TGCGCCAGCAGCTGGAGGGCCCAAGAGACCCAGTACTTC. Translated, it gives CASSWRAQETQYF. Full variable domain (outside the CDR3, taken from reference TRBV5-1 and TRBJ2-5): KAGVTQTPRYLIKTRGQQVTLSCSPISGHRSVSWYQQTPGQGLQFLFEYFSETQRNKGNFPGRFSGRQFSNSRSEMNVSTLELGDSALYLCASSWRAQETQYFGPGTRLLVL.

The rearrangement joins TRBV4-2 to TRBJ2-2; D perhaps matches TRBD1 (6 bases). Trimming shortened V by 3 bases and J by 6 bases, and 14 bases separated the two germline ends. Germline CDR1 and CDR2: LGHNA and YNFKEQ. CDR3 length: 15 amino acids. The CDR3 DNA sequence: TGTGCCAGCAGCCATGAAGATGGGACACCCGGGGAGCTGTTTTTT. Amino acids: CASSHEDGTPGELFF.

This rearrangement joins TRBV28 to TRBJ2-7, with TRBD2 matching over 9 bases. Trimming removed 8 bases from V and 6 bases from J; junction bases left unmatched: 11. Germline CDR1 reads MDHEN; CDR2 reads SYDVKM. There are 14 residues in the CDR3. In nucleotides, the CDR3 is TGTGCCAGCTCCTGGGGACTAGCTCTCATCGAGCAGTACTTC. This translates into CASSWGLALIEQYF.

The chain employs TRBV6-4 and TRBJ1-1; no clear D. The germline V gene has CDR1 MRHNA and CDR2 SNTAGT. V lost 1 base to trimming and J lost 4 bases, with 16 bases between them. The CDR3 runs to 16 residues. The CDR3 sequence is CASSDFLKAVPTEAFF. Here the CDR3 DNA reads TGTGCCAGCAGTGACTTTCTTAAGGCGGTACCCACTGAAGCTTTCTTT.

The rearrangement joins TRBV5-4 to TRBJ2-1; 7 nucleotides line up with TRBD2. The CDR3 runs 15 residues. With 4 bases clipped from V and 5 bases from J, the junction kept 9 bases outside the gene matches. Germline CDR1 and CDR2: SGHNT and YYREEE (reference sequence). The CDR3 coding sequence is TGTGCCAGCAGCGCCGACCCGGGGGGAAACAATGAGCAGTTCTTC. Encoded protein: CASSADPGGNNEQFF.

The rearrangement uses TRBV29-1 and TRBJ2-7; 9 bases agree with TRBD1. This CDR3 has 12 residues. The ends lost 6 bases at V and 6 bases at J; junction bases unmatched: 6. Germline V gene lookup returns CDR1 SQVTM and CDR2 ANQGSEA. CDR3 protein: CSVIQGALEQYF. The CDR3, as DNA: TGCAGCGTAATACAGGGGGCCCTCGAGCAGTACTTC.

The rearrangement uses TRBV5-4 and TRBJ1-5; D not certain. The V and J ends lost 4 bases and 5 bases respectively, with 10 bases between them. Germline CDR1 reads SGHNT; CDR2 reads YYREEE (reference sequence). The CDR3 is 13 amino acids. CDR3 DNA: TGTGCCAGCAGCAGCGGTGGGCATCAGCCCCAGCATTTT. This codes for CASSSGGHQPQHF.

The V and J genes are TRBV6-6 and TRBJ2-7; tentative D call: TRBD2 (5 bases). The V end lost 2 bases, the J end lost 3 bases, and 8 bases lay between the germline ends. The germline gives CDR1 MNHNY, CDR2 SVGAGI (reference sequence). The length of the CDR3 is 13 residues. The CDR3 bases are TGTGCCAGCAGTTACGGACTTATCTACGAGCAGTACTTC. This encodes CASSYGLIYEQYF.

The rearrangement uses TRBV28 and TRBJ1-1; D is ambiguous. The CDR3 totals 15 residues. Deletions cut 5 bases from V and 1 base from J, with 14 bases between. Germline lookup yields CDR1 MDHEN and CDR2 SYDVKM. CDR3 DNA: TGTGCCAGCAGTCCATATTGGGAGGGGAACACTGAAGCTTTCTTT. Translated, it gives CASSPYWEGNTEAFF.